The subject of this entry is one T cell receptor (beta chain). Its antigen is as yet unknown. Sequencing was performed with immunoSEQ multiplex PCR; in TCRdb, only in-frame clones are kept and a portion is missing. The sample consists of about 120,000 clones, 92% of them appearing once. This sample is part of a study of T cell responses to AZD1222 COVID-19 vaccine. Study-wide points: The breadth and depth of Spike-specific TCRs increased once two AZD1222 doses had been given. Baseline seropositives among AZD1222 recipients totaled only 6 or 7. Researchers report vaccine-associated CD4 TCRs spanning spike, with dominance at 160-218 and 743-854.

The CDR3 totals 13 residues. The V gene lost 6 bases and the J gene lost 4 bases, with 12 bases spanning the gap. The germline gives CDR1 LNHDA, CDR2 SQIVND (reference sequence). The V and J genes are TRBV19 and TRBJ1-1; perhaps TRBD1 as D (5 bases). The input for sequencing was peripheral blood, taken on day 0 of AZD1222 vaccination. This sequence was found in an adult in good health. The CDR3 DNA is TGTGCCAGTAGGGGACCTTCAACCACTGAAGCTTTCTTT. Translated, it gives CASRGPSTTEAFF.